The clone carrying this T cell receptor beta chain was seen a few times. Its antigen is unknown. TCRalpha and TCRbeta libraries used 5'RACE with constant-segment primers and UMIs. TCRdb processed the 5' RACE reads anew with MiXCR; each CDR3 protein has one entry. Of about 270,000 distinct CDR3 sequences in the sample, approximately 16% were seen once. This entry comes from a study of T-cell memory formation after mild COVID-19. The study's findings and limits: Later expanders leaned CD4+, whereas day 15 to 85 contracting clones were balanced CD4/CD8.

Trimming stripped 5 bases from V and 1 base from J, with 8 bases between. Germline CDR1 reads DFQATT; CDR2 reads SNEGSKA (reference sequence). CDR3 length: 13 amino acids. Sequenced: PBMCs or a T cell subset sorted from them (not recorded which). The chain has TRBV20-1 and TRBJ2-2; D uncertain. The receptor comes from a young man who had mild COVID-19 (a few samples of this study predate the infection). Cell type and time point are not known. The CDR3 loop reads CSAARRNTGELFF. CDR3 coding DNA: TGCAGTGCTGCCCGCAGGAACACCGGGGAGCTGTTTTTT.